This entry features one T cell receptor (beta chain) sequence. Germline assignment: CDR1 ENHRY and CDR2 SYGVKD. The V and J ends lost 0 bases and 6 bases, in that order; junction bases with no gene match: 3. This CDR3 is built from 15 residues. The data were taken from a study of OX40 agonist ivuxolimab in advanced cancers. Study in general: Intravenous ivuxolimab at 0.01 to 10 mg/kg was given to patients every 2 weeks. Partial responses were achieved by three patients, of whom one had hepatocellular carcinoma and two had cutaneous melanoma.

The repertoire was sequenced with immunoSEQ multiplex PCR; TCRdb's copy has only in-frame clones and lacks some. The data show about 62,000 clones, around 90% seen once. This TCR was sampled from an adult with an advanced solid tumor such as melanoma, head and neck, liver or kidney cancer. V usage is TRBV10-3 and J usage is TRBJ2-2; 8 bases are a match to TRBD2. This sample comprised CD4+ or CD8+ T cells sorted from blood, obtained in a trial of the OX40 agonist ivuxolimab. CDR3 amino acids: CAISESGREAGELFF. The CDR3 DNA follows: TGTGCCATCAGTGAGTCAGGGCGGGAGGCCGGGGAGCTGTTTTTT.